Included here is one TCR beta chain sequence, with context. Its antigen has not been determined. No much larger clonotype is one base removed from it; base qualities were not supplied. The record originates from a study of Ad26.COV2.S vaccination and SARS-CoV-2 variants (dated by TCRdb to the early 2020s). At the level of the whole study: Donors in the vaccine arm were drawn from COV1001, a phase I-IIa trial of Ad26.COV2.S in healthy adults that was multicentre, randomized, double-blind and placebo-controlled. Trial participants were randomized into five groups of five, in which low-dose or high-dose Ad26.COV2.S was given once or twice, or placebo was given on both occasions. A total of some 30 samples were included in the TCR-sequenced set, comprising around 20 Ad26.COV2.S vaccine recipients, 5 placebo recipients and 8 SARS-CoV-2 convalescent individuals. Dosing of Ad26.COV2.S was intramuscular, at either 5x10^10 or 1x10^11 viral particles, delivered as one shot or as two shots spaced 56 days apart. TCRbeta repertoire sequencing served as the tool for gauging how specific and how broad the SARS-CoV-2-reactive T cell receptors were following Ad26.COV2.S vaccination. Throughout the experiments and outcome assessment, investigators stayed blinded to trial group allocation.

Broad study findings and their caveats: Higher spike-specific TCR breadth was observed in Ad26.COV2.S recipients than in placebo recipients (P = 0.0014). The study was not powered to compare responses between vaccine doses or regimens. After vaccination, substantial breadth of spike-specific CD8+ and CD4+ T cell responses was reported. According to the authors, total T cell responses may have been underestimated by the TCR breadth and depth analyses. Vaccine and placebo recipients had similar non-spike TCR breadth, a finding consistent with the vaccine containing only spike.

TCRbeta CDR3 regions were sequenced with the immunoSEQ Assay. After extraction, genomic DNA underwent amplification by bias-controlled multiplex PCR, followed by high-throughput sequencing. The authors' pipeline ran thus. Collapsing and filtering of sequences were performed to quantify the absolute abundance of each unique TCRbeta CDR3 region. Usable DNA was measured by amplifying reference genes present in all nucleated cells, and TCRbeta template counts were normalized to that usable DNA to estimate T cell fraction. Repertoire TCRs were annotated as SARS-CoV-2-specific when V gene, CDR3 amino acid sequence and J gene were exactly matched to a known reactive TCR set. The reference SARS-CoV-2 TCR set was obtained from MIRA and was filtered for enrichment in COVID-19-positive ImmuneCODE repertoires, whereby public or cross-reactive TCRs were removed. Drawing on the MIRA antigens, annotated TCRs were analysed further at the level of specific ORF or position within ORF. Depth was the summed frequency of annotated unique rearrangements, while breadth was defined as annotated unique rearrangements over total unique productive rearrangements. Two-sided Wilcoxon rank-sum tests were used to compare TCR breadth between groups. What TCRdb holds here is the immuneACCESS table cut down to in-frame rearrangements. Part of the clones is not present; checked against another copy, under half of the missing clones reflect an unresolved V gene, and the others are unexplained. V, J and clone size reflect that table, while D and trimming were determined from the DNA. The sample table shows 350,000 to 400,000 clones, and more than 85% are seen once. The top ten constitute approximately 3.7% of the sample.

The treatment or condition label on this specimen signifies: about 20 received Ad26.COV2.S at low or high dose, single or two shots; 5 received placebo; per-sample allocation not given. Repertoires of vaccine and placebo recipients were sequenced from samples collected on day 63 after the first injection. Between 29 July and 7 August 2020, Cohort 1b enrolled about 27 adults aged 18-55 years at one site in Boston, USA. Ad26.COV2.S was a replication-incompetent adenovirus type 26 vector expressing a prefusion-stabilized SARS-CoV-2 spike protein from the original Wuhan strain. Germline trimming: 2 bases from V, 10 bases from J; junction bases outside gene matches: 7. Spanning cysteine to phenylalanine, the CDR3 consists of 16 amino acids. Kept here is only the CDR3 DNA, which spans 48 bases and is read in frame from base 1. Reading the germline V gene gives CDR1 MGHRA and CDR2 YSYEKL.

The chain links TRBV4-1 with TRBJ2-1; 14 bases in the junction line up with TRBD2. This specimen consisted of peripheral blood, obtained in a trial of Ad26.COV2.S vaccine versus placebo. This clonotype originated in a person between 18 and 60 years old who received the Ad26.COV2.S COVID-19 vaccine or a placebo. DNA sequence: TGCGCCAGCAGCCAACTCGGACTAGCGGGGGGAAACGAGCAGTTCTTC. This sequence encodes CASSQLGLAGGNEQFF.